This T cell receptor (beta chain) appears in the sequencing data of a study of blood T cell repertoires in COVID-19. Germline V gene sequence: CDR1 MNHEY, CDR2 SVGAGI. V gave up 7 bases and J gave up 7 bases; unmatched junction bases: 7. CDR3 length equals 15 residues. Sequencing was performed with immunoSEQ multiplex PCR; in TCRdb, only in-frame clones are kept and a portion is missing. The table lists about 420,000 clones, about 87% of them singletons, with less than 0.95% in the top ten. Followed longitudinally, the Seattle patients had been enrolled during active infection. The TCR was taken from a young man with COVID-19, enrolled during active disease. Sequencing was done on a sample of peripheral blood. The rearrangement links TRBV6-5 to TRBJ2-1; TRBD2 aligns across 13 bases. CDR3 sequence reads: CASTLKGLAGNEQFF. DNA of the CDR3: TGTGCCAGCACCCTAAAGGGACTAGCGGGAAATGAGCAGTTCTTC.